The T cell receptor beta chain under discussion was sequenced for a study of OX40 agonist ivuxolimab in advanced cancers. Measured with immunoSEQ multiplex PCR; TCRdb has only the in-frame clones, and not every one. The table records fewer than 70,000 clones, about 90% of them present only once. This CDR3 has 14 amino acids. The V and J ends lost 0 bases and 1 base respectively, with 7 bases between them. Germline CDR1 SGDLS, CDR2 YYNGEE. This receptor was obtained from an adult with an advanced solid tumor such as melanoma, head and neck, liver or kidney cancer. The chain is built from TRBV9 and TRBJ1-1; D is unclear. The sample here was CD4+ or CD8+ T cells sorted from blood, taken in a trial of the OX40 agonist ivuxolimab. In DNA, the CDR3 is TGTGCCAGCAGCGTAGGGACGGGGAACACTGAAGCTTTCTTT. Translating gives CASSVGTGNTEAFF.